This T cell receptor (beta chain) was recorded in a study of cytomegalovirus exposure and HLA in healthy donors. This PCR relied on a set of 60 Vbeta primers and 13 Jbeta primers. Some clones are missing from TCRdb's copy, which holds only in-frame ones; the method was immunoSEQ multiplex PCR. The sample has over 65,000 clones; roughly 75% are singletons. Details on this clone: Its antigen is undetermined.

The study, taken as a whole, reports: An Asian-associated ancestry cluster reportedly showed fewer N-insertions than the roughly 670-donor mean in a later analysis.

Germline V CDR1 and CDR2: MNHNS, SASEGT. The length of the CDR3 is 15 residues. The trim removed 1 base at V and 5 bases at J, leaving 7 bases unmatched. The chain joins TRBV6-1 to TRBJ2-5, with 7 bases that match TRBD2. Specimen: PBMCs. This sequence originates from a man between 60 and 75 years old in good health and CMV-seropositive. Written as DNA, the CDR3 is TGTGCCAGCAGTGAAGGCGGGACTAAAACGGAGACCCAGTACTTC. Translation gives CASSEGGTKTETQYF.